The 9 T cell receptor beta chains listed next were all sequenced from one sample in a study of T cell repertoires in cytomegalovirus infection. TCRdb reanalysed the reads using MiXCR and keeps one entry per CDR3 protein. Among about half a million distinct CDR3 sequences, 25% to 35% were seen once, and the ten largest hold 15% to 20%. These receptors are not linked to any known antigen. The material was cultured PBMCs, obtained from culture after CMV antigen stimulation. These receptors were obtained from a human donor in good health (CMV status not recorded). Some clones in this sample may be carry-over from other donors' samples.

The chain carries TRBV19 and TRBJ1-1; tentatively, D is TRBD1 (5 bases). Germline V CDR1 and CDR2: LNHDA, SQIVND (reference sequence). This CDR3 spans 13 amino acids. V dropped 9 bases and J dropped 5 bases, with 16 bases sitting between them. In nucleotides, the CDR3 is TGTGCCAGCGTTACGGGTTGGGGGACTGAAGCTTTCTTT. It encodes CASVTGWGTEAFF.

The chain carries TRBV11-2 and TRBJ2-7; D is undetermined. CDR3 length: 13 residues. The V and J ends lost 3 bases and 6 bases respectively, with 12 bases between them. Germline assignment: CDR1 SGHAT and CDR2 FQNNGV. For the CDR3, the DNA is TGTGCCAGCAGCTTGGGTGAGGTTTCCGAGCAGTACGTC. It specifies CASSLGEVSEQYV.

The CDR3 loop reads CSASVSYEQYF. CDR3 DNA: TGCAGCGCCTCAGTGTCCTACGAGCAGTACTTC. The chain has TRBV29-1 and TRBJ2-7; no clear D gene. Germline-derived CDR1 and CDR2 are SQVTM and ANQGSEA. The CDR3 covers 11 residues. Trimming pared 7 bases from V and 1 base from J, leaving 8 bases between.

This clonotype was counted between two and nine times. The chain recombines TRBV9 with TRBJ1-1; D uncertain. Deletions cut 1 base from V and 1 base from J, with 11 bases between. This CDR3 has 15 amino acids. Germline lookup yields CDR1 SGDLS and CDR2 YYNGEE. The CDR3 DNA sequence: TGTGCCAGCAGCGTATCACCCCTAAGGAACACTGAAGCTTTCTTT. Translating gives CASSVSPLRNTEAFF.

A few counts support this clonotype. The rearrangement links TRBV6-1 to TRBJ2-1; 8 bases map to TRBD2. This CDR3 region has 14 residues. The trim removed 5 bases at V and 3 bases at J, leaving 3 bases unmatched. In germline, CDR1 is MNHNS, CDR2 SASEGT. The CDR3 here is CASSSGSDYNEQFF. For the CDR3, the DNA is TGTGCCAGCAGTAGCGGGAGCGACTACAATGAGCAGTTCTTC.

This clonotype has a count of ten or more. This chain joins TRBV7-2 and TRBJ2-1; a possible D gene is TRBD2 (5 bases). V dropped 5 bases and J dropped 4 bases, with 12 bases sitting between them. This CDR3 comprises 14 residues. The germline V gene encodes CDR1 SGHTA and CDR2 FQGNSA. Here the CDR3 reads CASSLGLVYNEQFF. DNA of the CDR3: TGTGCCAGCAGCCTCGGACTGGTTTACAATGAGCAGTTCTTC.

This chain joins TRBV5-1 and TRBJ2-3; D remains unclear. Germline V CDR1 and CDR2: SGHRS, YFSETQ. This CDR3 is 15 amino acids long. Trimming took off 1 base at V and 5 bases at J, with 14 bases between the two ends. The CDR3 DNA reads as TGCGCCAGCAGCTTGACGGACGACGGTCTAGATACGCAGTATTTT. Encoded protein: CASSLTDDGLDTQYF.

V is TRBV10-3 and J is TRBJ2-5; D is uncertain. This CDR3 is 13 amino acids long. The V and J ends lost 4 bases and 2 bases respectively, with 8 bases between them. Germline values: CDR1 ENHRY, CDR2 SYGVKD. CDR3 DNA sequence: TGTGCCATCAGTGGCAGGAAACAAGAGACCCAGTACTTC. Protein: CAISGRKQETQYF.

V gene TRBV19 combines with J gene TRBJ2-3, with D unresolved. The germline V gene has CDR1 LNHDA and CDR2 SQIVND (reference sequence). Trimming took off 7 bases at V and 0 bases at J, with 11 bases between the two ends. The CDR3 totals 14 residues. CDR3: CASKKDTSTDTQYF. The DNA of the CDR3 is TGTGCCAGTAAGAAGGATACGAGCACAGATACGCAGTATTTT.